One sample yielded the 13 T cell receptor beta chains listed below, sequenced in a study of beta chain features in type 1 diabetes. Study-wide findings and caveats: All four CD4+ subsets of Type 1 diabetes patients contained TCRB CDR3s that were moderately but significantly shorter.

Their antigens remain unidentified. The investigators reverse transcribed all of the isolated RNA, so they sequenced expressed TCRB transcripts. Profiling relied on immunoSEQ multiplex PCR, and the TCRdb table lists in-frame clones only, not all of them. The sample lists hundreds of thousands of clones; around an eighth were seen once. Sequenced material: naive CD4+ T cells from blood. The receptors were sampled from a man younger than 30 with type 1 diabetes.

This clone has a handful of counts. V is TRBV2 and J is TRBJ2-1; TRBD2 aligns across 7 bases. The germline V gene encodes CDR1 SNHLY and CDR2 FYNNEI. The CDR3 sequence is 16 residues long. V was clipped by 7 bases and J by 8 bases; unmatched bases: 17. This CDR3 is CASKNARGGLGDEQFF. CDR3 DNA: TGTGCCAGCAAGAACGCCCGCGGGGGTCTGGGGGATGAGCAGTTCTTC.

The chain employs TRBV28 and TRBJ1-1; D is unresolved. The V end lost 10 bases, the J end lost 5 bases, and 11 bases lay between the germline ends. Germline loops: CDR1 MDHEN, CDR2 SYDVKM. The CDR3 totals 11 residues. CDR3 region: CATLGVTEAFF. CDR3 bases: TGTGCCACCCTAGGAGTTACTGAAGCTTTCTTT.

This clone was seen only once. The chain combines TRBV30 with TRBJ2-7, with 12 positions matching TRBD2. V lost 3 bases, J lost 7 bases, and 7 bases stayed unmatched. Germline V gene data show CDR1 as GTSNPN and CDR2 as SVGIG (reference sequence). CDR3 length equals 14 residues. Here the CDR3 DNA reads TGTGCCTGGAGACTAGCGGGGGGCCTCTTGGAGCAGTACTTC. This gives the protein CAWRLAGGLLEQYF.

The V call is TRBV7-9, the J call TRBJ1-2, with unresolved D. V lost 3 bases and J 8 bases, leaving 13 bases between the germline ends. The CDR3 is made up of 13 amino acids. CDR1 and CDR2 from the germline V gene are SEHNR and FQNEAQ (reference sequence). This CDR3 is CASSFPPVEGYTF. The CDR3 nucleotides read TGTGCCAGCAGCTTCCCACCCGTCGAGGGCTACACCTTC.

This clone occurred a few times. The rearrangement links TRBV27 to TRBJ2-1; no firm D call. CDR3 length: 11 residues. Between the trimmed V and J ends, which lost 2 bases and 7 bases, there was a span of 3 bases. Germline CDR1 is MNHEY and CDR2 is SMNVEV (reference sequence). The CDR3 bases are TGTGCCAGCAGTTTAGGGAATGAGCAGTTCTTC. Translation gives CASSLGNEQFF.

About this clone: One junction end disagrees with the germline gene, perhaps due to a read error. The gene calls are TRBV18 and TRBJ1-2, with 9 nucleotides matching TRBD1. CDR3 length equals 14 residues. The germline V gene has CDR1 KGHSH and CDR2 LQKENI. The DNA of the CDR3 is TGTGCCAGCTCACCACCGACAGGGGGGTATGGCCACACCTTC. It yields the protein CASSPPTGGYGHTF.

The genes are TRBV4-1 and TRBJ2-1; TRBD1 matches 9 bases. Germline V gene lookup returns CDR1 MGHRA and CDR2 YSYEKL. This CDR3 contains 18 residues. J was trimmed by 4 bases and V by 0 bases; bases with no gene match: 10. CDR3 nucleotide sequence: TGCGCCAGCAGCCAAGATCCCTACGACAGGGGGTTGTACAATGAGCAGTTCTTC. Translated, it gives CASSQDPYDRGLYNEQFF.

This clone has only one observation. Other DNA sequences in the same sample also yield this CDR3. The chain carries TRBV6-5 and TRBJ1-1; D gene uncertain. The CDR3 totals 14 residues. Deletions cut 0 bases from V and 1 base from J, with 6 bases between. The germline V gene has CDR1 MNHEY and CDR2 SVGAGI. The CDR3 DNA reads TGTGCCAGCAGTTACTCGTACAGGAACACTGAAGCTTTCTTT. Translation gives CASSYSYRNTEAFF.

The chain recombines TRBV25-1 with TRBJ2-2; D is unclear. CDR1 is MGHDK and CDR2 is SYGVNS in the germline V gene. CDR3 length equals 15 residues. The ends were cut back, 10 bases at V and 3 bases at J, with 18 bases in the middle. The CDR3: CATATTTGYTGELFF. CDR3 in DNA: TGTGCCACCGCCACCACCACCGGGTACACCGGGGAGCTGTTTTTT.

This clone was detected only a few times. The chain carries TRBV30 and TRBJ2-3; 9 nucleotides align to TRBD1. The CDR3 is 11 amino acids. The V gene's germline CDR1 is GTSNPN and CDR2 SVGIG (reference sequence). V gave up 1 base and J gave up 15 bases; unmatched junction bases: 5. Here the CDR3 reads CAWSEGTGSYF. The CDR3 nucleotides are TGTGCCTGGAGTGAAGGGACAGGGTCATATTTT.

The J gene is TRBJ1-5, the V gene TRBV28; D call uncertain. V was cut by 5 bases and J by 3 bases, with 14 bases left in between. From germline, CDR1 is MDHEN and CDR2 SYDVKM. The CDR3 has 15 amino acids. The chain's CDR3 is CASSPGGGLNQPQHF. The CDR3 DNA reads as TGTGCCAGCAGTCCGGGAGGAGGGCTCAATCAGCCCCAGCATTTT.

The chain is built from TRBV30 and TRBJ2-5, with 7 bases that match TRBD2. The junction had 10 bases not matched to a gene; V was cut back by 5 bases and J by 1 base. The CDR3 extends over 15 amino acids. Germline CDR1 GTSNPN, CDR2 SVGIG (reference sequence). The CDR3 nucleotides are TGTGCCTGGGCCCTGGGGGGGGTGGGCCAAGAGACCCAGTACTTC. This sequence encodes CAWALGGVGQETQYF. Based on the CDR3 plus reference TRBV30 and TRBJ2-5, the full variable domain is SQTIHQWPATLVQPVGSPLSLECTVEGTSNPNLYWYRQAAGRGLQLLFYSVGIGQISSEVPQNLSASRPQDRQFILSSKKLLLSDSGFYLCAWALGGVGQETQYFGPGTRLLVL.

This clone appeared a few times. CDR3 sequence (DNA): TGTGCCAGCAGCCCCCGGGGGGAGGGCGCCGGGGAGCTGTTTTTT. It yields the protein CASSPRGEGAGELFF. The chain links TRBV5-4 to TRBJ2-2; 7 bases are a match to TRBD2. This CDR3 is 15 amino acids long. V lost 4 bases and J lost 6; bases outside the gene matches: 9. The germline gives CDR1 SGHNT, CDR2 YYREEE (reference sequence).